This T cell receptor beta chain was recovered during a study of CD8+ T cells in alopecia areata. Overall study findings and caveats: Lesional tissue from the scalp (especially in alopecia totalis/universalis) showed higher clonality than normal scalp. Significant decreases in scalp clonality and expanded CD8+ clones followed tofacitinib treatment. Researchers reported that TCR sharing among patients proved less clear than in mice, possibly HLA-linked.

This sample's treatment: oral pan-JAK inhibitor, 5-10 mg twice daily. This CDR3 comprises 14 residues. With 2 bases removed from V and 7 bases from J, the gap between germline ends came to 11 bases. Germline-derived CDR1 and CDR2 are SNHLY and FYNNEI. RNA extraction was followed by reverse transcription into cDNA, which acted as the sequencing template. The data were produced by immunoSEQ multiplex PCR, yet TCRdb's version contains in-frame clones alone and is incomplete. The repertoire includes more than 150,000 clones, roughly 64% of them detected once, and roughly 12% sits in the top ten. Comments on this clone: Its antigen is as yet unknown.

The sequence came from a human donor with alopecia areata. V gene TRBV2 combines with J gene TRBJ1-4; D uncertain. The specimen comprised CD8+ T cells sorted from blood, sampled at week 24, from a patient treated with tofacitinib. CDR3 loop: CASSESFRGEKLFF. Here the CDR3 DNA reads TGTGCCAGCAGTGAAAGTTTCCGGGGTGAAAAACTGTTTTTT.